The rows below give T cell receptor beta chains drawn from one sample of a study of CD8+ T cells in alopecia areata. Profiled with immunoSEQ multiplex PCR; TCRdb holds only in-frame clones, not every one. Here the sample spans 150,000 to 200,000 clones, 58% being singletons. Sequences were derived from CD4+ T cells sorted from blood, sampled at approximately week 56, from a patient treated with tofacitinib. The origin of the receptors is a human donor with alopecia areata. CDR3s include the opening cysteine and the closing phenylalanine or tryptophan. Fields, in order: clone size, D gene, V gene, J gene, CDR3 protein, CDR3 DNA. A D gene is named only where the DNA matches it firmly. Part of the rows lack a size; the others show once, few, many or a class for expanded clones.

NA	TRBD2	TRBV14	TRBJ2-3	CASSRGLAGTDTQYF	TGTGCCAGCAGCCGGGGACTAGCGGGGACAGATACGCAGTATTTT
once	NA	TRBV29-1	TRBJ2-3	CSVPKGGTQYF	TGCAGCGTTCCAAAGGGGGGTACGCAGTATTTT
NA	NA	TRBV19	TRBJ2-2	CASSTLRLTGELFF	TGTGCCAGTAGTACCCTCCGACTAACCGGGGAGCTGTTTTTT
NA	TRBD2	TRBV4-2	TRBJ2-3	CASSPRPRGGADTQYF	TGTGCCAGCAGCCCCCGCCCGCGGGGGGGGGCAGATACGCAGTATTTT
few	TRBD1	TRBV29-1	TRBJ2-1	CSVERQGTYNEQFF	TGCAGCGTTGAGAGACAGGGTACCTACAATGAGCAGTTCTTC
NA	NA	TRBV9	TRBJ1-2	CASSVVHSRGYGYTF	TGTGCCAGCAGCGTAGTGCACTCGCGGGGATATGGCTACACCTTC
NA	TRBD2	TRBV7-9	TRBJ2-1	CASSLGPSGGPEQFF	TGTGCCAGCAGCTTAGGCCCTAGCGGGGGCCCCGAGCAGTTCTTC
NA	TRBD1	TRBV6-5	TRBJ1-1	CAISGQGLNTEAFF	TGTGCCATCAGCGGACAGGGCCTGAACACTGAAGCTTTCTTT
NA	NA	TRBV30	TRBJ1-5	CAWSRAHQPQHF	TGTGCCTGGAGCAGGGCCCATCAGCCCCAGCATTTT
few	NA	TRBV6-1	TRBJ2-3	CASSEGVGQTTDTQYF	TGTGCCAGCAGTGAAGGTGTGGGGCAGACCACAGATACGCAGTATTTT
NA	TRBD1	TRBV30	TRBJ2-3	CAWDRGAMDTQYF	TGTGCCTGGGACAGGGGTGCGATGGATACGCAGTATTTT
few	TRBD2	TRBV27	TRBJ2-1	CASRVAGGPNNEQFF	TGTGCCAGCAGGGTAGCGGGGGGGCCTAACAATGAGCAGTTCTTC
once	NA	TRBV15	TRBJ2-7	CATSREQGYEQYF	TGTGCCACCAGCAGAGAACAAGGCTACGAGCAGTACTTC
few	NA	TRBV27	TRBJ2-1	CASSLQATYNEQFF	TGTGCCAGCAGTTTACAGGCGACTTACAATGAGCAGTTCTTC
once	TRBD1	TRBV30	TRBJ1-2	CAWRQGASGYTF	TGTGCCTGGAGACAGGGGGCTAGTGGCTACACCTTC
few	TRBD1	TRBV2	TRBJ1-2	CASSETGNNYGYTF	TGTGCCAGCAGTGAGACAGGGAATAACTATGGCTACACCTTC
few	NA	TRBV2	TRBJ2-5	CASSPKRETQYF	TGTGCCAGCAGCCCGAAACGAGAGACCCAGTACTTC
NA	NA	TRBV7-8	TRBJ2-5	CASSGGVWGETQYF	TGTGCCAGCAGCGGCGGGGTTTGGGGCGAGACCCAGTACTTC
NA	TRBD1	TRBV29-1	TRBJ2-3	CSVGGTGRGNTQYF	TGCAGCGTTGGGGGGACAGGTAGGGGTAATACGCAGTATTTT
NA	NA	TRBV25-1	TRBJ2-4	CASSESQVAKNIQYF	TGTGCCAGCAGTGAATCGCAGGTAGCCAAAAACATTCAGTACTTC
NA	NA	TRBV29-1	TRBJ2-7	CSASGTLSYEQYF	TGCAGCGCTTCCGGGACCCTTTCCTACGAGCAGTACTTC
NA	NA	TRBV30	TRBJ1-2	CAWSEEFNYGYTF	TGTGCCTGGAGTGAAGAGTTTAACTATGGCTACACCTTC
NA	TRBD1	TRBV2	TRBJ1-6	CATSRDRGRGPPLHF	TGTGCCACGTCCCGGGACAGGGGGCGCGGGCCACCCCTCCACTTT
NA	NA	TRBV4-2	TRBJ2-3	CASSQVNLAGTDTQYF	TGTGCCAGCAGCCAAGTTAACTTGGCCGGCACAGATACGCAGTATTTT
NA	TRBD1	TRBV9	TRBJ1-1	CASGQANTEAFF	TGTGCCAGTGGACAGGCGAACACTGAAGCTTTCTTT
few	TRBD1	TRBV7-9	TRBJ2-2	CASSLGGGQVHTGELFF	TGTGCCAGCAGCTTAGGTGGAGGACAGGTCCACACCGGGGAGCTGTTTTTT
NA	NA	TRBV30	TRBJ1-4	CAWSPGGTPNEKLFF	TGTGCCTGGAGTCCCGGAGGGACACCTAATGAAAAACTGTTTTTT
NA	NA	TRBV7-3	TRBJ2-5	CASSLQPQGETQYF	TGTGCCAGCAGCTTACAGCCGCAGGGTGAGACCCAGTACTTC
NA	NA	TRBV15	TRBJ2-5	CATSRGGTSETQYF	TGTGCCACCAGCAGAGGTGGGACCTCGGAGACCCAGTACTTC
NA	TRBD2	TRBV29-1	TRBJ2-1	CSVLTSLLYNEQFF	TGCAGCGTCCTGACTAGCCTTCTCTACAATGAGCAGTTCTTC
few	NA	TRBV11-2	TRBJ1-6	CASRPLGDGNNSPLHF	TGTGCCAGCAGACCCCTCGGGGATGGGAATAATTCACCCCTCCACTTT
few	TRBD1	TRBV7-9	TRBJ1-1	CASKRQGTTEAFF	TGTGCCAGCAAAAGACAGGGGACCACTGAAGCTTTCTTT
NA	NA	TRBV7-8	TRBJ1-1	CASSSASIMNTEAFF	TGTGCCAGCAGCTCAGCATCAATAATGAACACTGAAGCTTTCTTT
NA	TRBD1	TRBV19	TRBJ2-1	CASRAPGQGGDEQFF	TGTGCCAGTAGGGCTCCGGGACAGGGAGGCGATGAGCAGTTCTTC
NA	NA	TRBV4-2	TRBJ1-2	CASSQGYRGYTF	TGTGCCAGCAGCCAAGGATACAGGGGCTACACCTTC
NA	TRBD2	TRBV29-1	TRBJ2-7	CSVALAGVYEQYF	TGCAGCGTTGCCCTAGCGGGGGTTTACGAGCAGTACTTC
few	TRBD1	TRBV4-1	TRBJ1-2	CASSQAPGQGGYGYTF	TGCGCCAGCAGCCAAGCTCCTGGACAGGGGGGTTATGGCTACACCTTC
NA	NA	TRBV14	TRBJ1-1	CASSQRGSTEAFF	TGTGCCAGCAGCCAACGGGGAAGTACTGAAGCTTTCTTT
NA	NA	TRBV29-1	TRBJ1-5	CSVTEGFRNQPQHF	TGCAGCGTAACAGAAGGGTTCCGAAATCAGCCCCAGCATTTT
few	NA	TRBV5-6	TRBJ2-1	CASSLAGPSSYNEQFF	TGTGCCAGCAGCTTGGCCGGGCCGAGCTCCTACAATGAGCAGTTCTTC
few	NA	TRBV27	TRBJ1-5	CASRLDIRSNQPQHF	TGTGCCAGCAGACTAGACATTAGGAGCAATCAGCCCCAGCATTTT
NA	NA	TRBV4-1	TRBJ2-1	CASSQGTDSYNEQFF	TGCGCCAGCAGCCAAGGGACTGATTCCTACAATGAGCAGTTCTTC
few	TRBD1	TRBV15	TRBJ1-2	CATSRDRDSGYGYTF	TGTGCCACCAGCAGGGACCGGGACAGTGGATATGGCTACACCTTC
NA	NA	TRBV30	TRBJ1-5	CAWSVNRVRGGNQPQHF	TGTGCCTGGAGTGTAAATCGGGTCCGGGGTGGGAATCAGCCCCAGCATTTT
NA	NA	TRBV25-1	TRBJ1-6	CASTRGAVGGWDSPLHF	TGTGCCAGCACAAGGGGTGCGGTGGGGGGATGGGATTCACCCCTCCACTTT
NA	TRBD1	TRBV10-3	TRBJ1-5	CAIGQGANQPQHF	TGTGCCATCGGGCAGGGGGCAAATCAGCCCCAGCATTTT
NA	TRBD2	TRBV15	TRBJ2-1	CATSRDRGGAYNEQFF	TGTGCCACCAGCAGAGATCGCGGGGGAGCTTACAATGAGCAGTTCTTC
NA	TRBD1	TRBV7-9	TRBJ2-1	CASSPPLRDRGRHNEQFF	TGTGCCAGCAGCCCACCCCTCCGGGACAGGGGCCGGCACAATGAGCAGTTCTTC
NA	NA	TRBV6-5	TRBJ1-5	CASKVQTSNQPQHF	TGTGCCAGCAAAGTACAGACTAGCAATCAGCCCCAGCATTTT
NA	NA	TRBV5-1	TRBJ2-7	CASSLAGRTYEQYF	TGCGCCAGCAGCTTGGCGGGCAGAACCTACGAGCAGTACTTC
NA	TRBD1	TRBV5-1	TRBJ1-1	CASSGTGFEEAFF	TGCGCCAGCAGCGGGACAGGGTTTGAGGAAGCTTTCTTT
NA	NA	TRBV7-2	TRBJ2-4	CASSPGRQNYIQYF	TGTGCCAGCAGCCCAGGTCGGCAGAACTACATTCAGTACTTC